A selection of T cell receptor beta chains follows, all from one sample in a study of PD-1 blockade in classical Hodgkin lymphoma. The table came from immunoSEQ multiplex PCR; TCRdb's copy has only in-frame clones and leaves some out. The table includes about 100,000 clones, more than 85% detected once. The sequenced sample was peripheral blood mononuclear cells (PBMCs), obtained before the second cycle of nivolumab. Every receptor here comes from a human donor with classical Hodgkin lymphoma. CDR3s include the opening cysteine and the closing phenylalanine or tryptophan. Each record gives: J gene, D gene, clone size, V gene, CDR3 protein, CDR3 DNA. The D gene is left open where the match is weak. For some rows the clone size is stated as once, few or many, or as a class when expanded; others skip it.

>TRBJ2-7|.|.|TRBV10-3
CAISESTGGEIAYEQYF
TGTGCCATCAGTGAGTCGACCGGGGGTGAGATCGCGTATGAGCAGTACTTC
>TRBJ1-4|.|.|TRBV7-2
CASSGEKLFF
TGTGCCAGCAGCGGCGAAAAACTGTTTTTT
>TRBJ2-1|.|.|TRBV6-1
CASSRGVISYNEQFF
TGTGCCAGTTCGAGGGGGGTTATCTCCTACAATGAGCAGTTCTTC
>TRBJ1-6|.|.|TRBV5-8
CASSFLASYNSPLHF
TGTGCCAGCAGCTTCCTGGCCTCCTATAATTCACCCCTCCACTTT
>TRBJ1-1|TRBD1|.|TRBV6-6
CASTDRTGVGNTEAFF
TGTGCCAGCACCGACCGAACAGGGGTGGGGAACACTGAAGCTTTCTTT
>TRBJ1-2|.|.|TRBV5-6
CASSLVRANYGYTF
TGTGCCAGCAGCTTAGTACGGGCTAACTATGGCTACACCTTC
>TRBJ2-1|.|.|TRBV30
CAWSTSTGPAFF
TGTGCCTGGAGTACATCAACAGGGCCCGCGTTCTTC
>TRBJ1-1|.|.|TRBV18
CASSPLLSSTEAFF
TGTGCCAGCTCACCTCTGCTAAGCTCCACTGAAGCTTTCTTT
>TRBJ2-7|.|.|TRBV11-2
CASSLETGPSDEQYF
TGTGCCAGCAGCTTAGAAACAGGTCCTTCGGACGAGCAGTACTTC
>TRBJ2-1|TRBD2|.|TRBV6-6
CASTGGGAFNEQFF
TGTGCCAGCACCGGCGGGGGGGCGTTTAATGAGCAGTTCTTC
>TRBJ1-5|.|.|TRBV27
CASSPQEGYQPQHF
TGTGCCAGCAGTCCACAGGAGGGTTATCAGCCCCAGCATTTT
>TRBJ1-1|.|.|TRBV5-1
CASSLGPNTEAFF
TGCGCCAGCAGCTTGGGTCCCAACACTGAAGCTTTCTTT
>TRBJ1-1|.|.|TRBV11-2
CASSLGRLSGVDTEAFF
TGTGCCAGCAGCTTAGGCCGATTGTCGGGGGTCGACACTGAAGCTTTCTTT
>TRBJ1-4|.|.|TRBV28
CASSSQGMSEKLFF
TGTGCCAGCAGTTCCCAGGGGATGAGTGAAAAACTGTTTTTT
>TRBJ2-7|TRBD1|few|TRBV19
CASSILDREIDEQYF
TGTGCCAGTAGTATATTGGACAGGGAGATCGACGAGCAGTACTTC
>TRBJ1-3|.|once|TRBV11-2
CASSSLFWGAGNTIYF
TGTGCCAGCAGCTCGCTTTTTTGGGGGGCTGGAAACACCATATATTTT
>TRBJ2-5|.|.|TRBV4-1
CASSQEWPNLEETQYF
TGCGCCAGCAGCCAAGAATGGCCAAATTTAGAAGAGACCCAGTACTTC
>TRBJ1-4|TRBD1|.|TRBV5-1
CASSLAPGQGNEKLFF
TGCGCCAGCAGCTTGGCCCCGGGACAGGGTAATGAAAAACTGTTTTTT
>TRBJ1-2|.|.|TRBV27
CASSPWRGGGYTF
TGTGCCAGCAGCCCTTGGCGGGGGGGTGGCTACACCTTC
>TRBJ1-2|TRBD1|.|TRBV5-6
CASSREQGQVYYGYTF
TGTGCCAGCAGCCGAGAACAGGGACAGGTTTACTATGGCTACACCTTC
>TRBJ2-7|.|.|TRBV5-4
CASSLDRVDEQYF
TGTGCCAGCAGCTTGGACAGGGTGGACGAGCAGTACTTC
>TRBJ1-4|.|.|TRBV12-5
CASGFGLGIGLRKLFF
TGTGCTAGTGGTTTCGGCCTAGGGATAGGCCTCCGAAAACTGTTTTTT
>TRBJ1-1|.|.|TRBV7-3
CASSPAGGNTEAFF
TGTGCCAGCAGCCCGGCAGGAGGGAACACTGAAGCTTTCTTT
>TRBJ1-6|TRBD1|few|TRBV18
CASSPRTGGSDSPLHF
TGTGCCAGCTCACCACGGACAGGGGGCAGTGATTCACCCCTCCACTTT
>TRBJ2-5|TRBD1|.|TRBV4-2
CASSQEGGQGETQYF
TGTGCCAGCAGCCAAGAGGGGGGACAGGGAGAGACCCAGTACTTC
>TRBJ1-1|.|.|TRBV5-4
CASSLGANTEAFF
TGTGCCAGCAGCTTGGGGGCGAACACTGAAGCTTTCTTT
>TRBJ1-2|.|few|TRBV7-2
CASSPRVEQSYGYTF
TGTGCCAGCAGCCCCAGGGTAGAGCAATCCTATGGCTACACCTTC
>TRBJ2-1|.|once|TRBV6-1
CATAKTYNEQFF
TGTGCCACGGCTAAAACTTACAATGAGCAGTTCTTC
>TRBJ1-3|.|.|TRBV4-2
CASSTGISGNTIYF
TGTGCCAGCAGCACGGGGATCTCTGGAAACACCATATATTTT
>TRBJ2-1|.|.|TRBV15
CATSRERYNEQFF
TGTGCCACCAGCAGAGAACGTTACAATGAGCAGTTCTTC
>TRBJ2-7|.|.|TRBV28
CASSLPSTLSSYEQYF
TGTGCCAGCAGCCTCCCCTCAACTTTAAGCTCCTACGAGCAGTACTTC
>TRBJ2-5|.|.|TRBV2
CASSEAGTYQETQYF
TGTGCCAGCAGTGAAGCGGGAACGTACCAAGAGACCCAGTACTTC
>TRBJ1-1|TRBD1|.|TRBV7-8
CASSRDRSRMAFF
TGTGCCAGCAGCCGGGACAGGTCCCGGATGGCTTTCTTT
>TRBJ1-2|.|.|TRBV6-5
CASSYSRQEADDYTF
TGTGCCAGCAGTTACTCGAGACAGGAGGCGGATGACTACACCTTC
>TRBJ1-2|TRBD1|.|TRBV2
CASSAGTGGFGYGYTF
TGTGCCAGCAGCGCCGGGACAGGGGGCTTTGGCTATGGCTACACCTTC
>TRBJ1-3|.|.|TRBV30
CAWDSSGNTIYF
TGTGCCTGGGACAGTTCTGGAAACACCATATATTTT
>TRBJ1-5|.|.|TRBV18
CASSPGPYSNQPQHF
TGTGCCAGCTCACCCGGGCCCTATAGCAATCAGCCCCAGCATTTT
>TRBJ1-4|.|.|TRBV6-6
CASGTDGHTNEKLFF
TGTGCCAGCGGAACGGACGGCCACACGAATGAAAAACTGTTTTTT
>TRBJ2-3|.|few|TRBV30
CAWRAGTRGPDTQYF
TGTGCCTGGAGGGCCGGGACGAGAGGACCAGATACGCAGTATTTT
>TRBJ1-2|TRBD1|once|TRBV7-9
CASSIGTPRDRGNQGYTF
TGTGCCAGCAGCATCGGAACCCCGCGGGACAGGGGGAATCAGGGCTACACCTTC
>TRBJ1-2|.|.|TRBV5-5
CASSPPGTHNYGYTF
TGTGCCAGCAGCCCCCCCGGGACACATAACTATGGCTACACCTTC
>TRBJ1-2|TRBD1|.|TRBV5-1
CASSLGQGYCGYTF
TGCGCCAGCAGCTTGGGACAGGGCTACTGTGGCTACACCTTC
>TRBJ2-7|.|.|TRBV20-1
CSARTYYEQYF
TGCAGTGCCCGTACTTACTACGAGCAGTACTTC
>TRBJ1-2|.|.|TRBV19
CASSITDRFYYGYTF
TGTGCCAGTAGTATAACGGACAGATTTTACTATGGCTACACCTTC
>TRBJ2-7|.|.|TRBV4-3
CASSPGPERIAHEQYF
TGCGCCAGCAGCCCGGGTCCGGAGCGAATCGCCCACGAGCAGTACTTC
>TRBJ2-5|.|.|TRBV7-7
CASSFWGSETQYF
TGTGCCAGCAGCTTTTGGGGTTCAGAGACCCAGTACTTC
>TRBJ1-3|TRBD1|.|TRBV28
CASSYQGAGNTIYF
TGTGCCAGCAGTTACCAGGGGGCTGGAAACACCATATATTTT
>TRBJ2-4|.|.|TRBV6-5
CASHQGRENIQYF
TGTGCCAGCCACCAGGGGAGGGAGAACATTCAGTACTTC
>TRBJ2-5|.|.|TRBV14
CASSQDRIQTQYF
TGTGCCAGCAGCCAAGATCGCATCCAGACCCAGTACTTC